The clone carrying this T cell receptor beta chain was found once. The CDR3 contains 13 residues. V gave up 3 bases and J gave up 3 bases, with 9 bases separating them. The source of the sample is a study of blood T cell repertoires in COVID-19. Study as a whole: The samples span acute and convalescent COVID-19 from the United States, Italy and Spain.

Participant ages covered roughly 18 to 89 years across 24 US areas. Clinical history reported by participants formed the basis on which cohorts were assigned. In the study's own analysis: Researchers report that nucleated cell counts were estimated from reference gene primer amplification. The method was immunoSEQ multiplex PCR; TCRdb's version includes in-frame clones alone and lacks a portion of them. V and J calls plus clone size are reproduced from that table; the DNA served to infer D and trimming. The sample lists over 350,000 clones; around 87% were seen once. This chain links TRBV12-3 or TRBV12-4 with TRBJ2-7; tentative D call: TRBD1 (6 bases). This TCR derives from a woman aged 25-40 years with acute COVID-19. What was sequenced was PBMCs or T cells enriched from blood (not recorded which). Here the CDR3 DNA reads TGTGCCAGCAGTTTCGGACAGATCTACGAGCAGTACTTC. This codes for CASSFGQIYEQYF.